Each of the 24 T cell receptor beta chains below was sequenced from the same sample in a study of T cell responses to AZD1222 COVID-19 vaccine. TCRdb's table, derived via immunoSEQ multiplex PCR, lists solely in-frame clones and lacks some. The data show 140,000 to 150,000 clones, 86% seen once. The starting material was peripheral blood, obtained 28 days after the second AZD1222 dose. The receptors stem from an adult who received the AZD1222 COVID-19 vaccine.

The chain couples TRBV6-5 to TRBJ1-4; D possibly corresponds to TRBD1 (5 bases). Germline CDR1 is MNHEY and CDR2 is SVGAGI. The V end was cut by 6 bases, the J end by 13 bases, with 15 bases between. CDR3 length equals 12 residues. CDR3: CASSQRGDTLFF. Written as DNA, the CDR3 is TGTGCCAGCAGCCAACGAGGGGATACACTGTTTTTT.

This chain joins TRBV2 and TRBJ2-6; TRBD1 matches 8 bases. CDR1 and CDR2 (germline): SNHLY, FYNNEI. V was pared by 2 bases and J by 0 bases, with 6 bases of the junction left unmatched. This CDR3 comprises 18 residues. CDR3 protein: CASSESGGIGSGANVLTF. The CDR3 bases are TGTGCCAGCAGTGAATCAGGGGGCATCGGCTCTGGGGCCAACGTCCTGACTTTC.

This chain connects TRBV4-1 to TRBJ2-1, with a weak D call TRBD2 (6 bases). The germline gives CDR1 MGHRA, CDR2 YSYEKL. This CDR3 spans 19 amino acids. The V end lost 0 bases, the J end lost 0 bases, and 18 bases lay between the germline ends. Here the CDR3 DNA reads TGCGCCAGCAGCCAAGATGCCTCCGGGAGTAGCGCCTCCTACAATGAGCAGTTCTTC. Translation: CASSQDASGSSASYNEQFF.

This chain joins TRBV24-1 and TRBJ2-5; TRBD1 might be the D (6 bases). Germline CDR1 KGHDR, CDR2 SFDVKD. Trimming removed 5 bases at V and 4 bases at J, with 10 bases between. This CDR3 is built from 13 residues. The CDR3 reads CATSARGGETQYF. CDR3 bases: TGTGCCACCAGTGCGAGAGGGGGAGAGACCCAGTACTTC.

The chain combines TRBV7-9 with TRBJ1-2, with unresolved D. The germline CDR1 and CDR2 sequences are SEHNR and FQNEAQ (reference sequence). V lost 10 bases, J lost 0 bases, and 15 bases lay in between. The CDR3 totals 14 residues. The CDR3 DNA sequence: TGTGCCACCACAATCCTCTTAACTAACTATGGCTACACCTTC. Amino acids: CATTILLTNYGYTF.

The chain combines TRBV3-1 (or the pseudogene TRBV3-2) with TRBJ2-1; the D gene is possibly TRBD1 (5 bases). The CDR3 spans 15 residues. Germline V lookup: CDR1 LGHDT, CDR2 YNNKEL (reference sequence). Trimming removed 1 base from V and 8 bases from J, with 15 bases in between. The CDR3 region is CASSQGGGARDEQFF. DNA of the CDR3: TGTGCCAGCAGCCAAGGGGGTGGGGCTCGGGATGAGCAGTTCTTC.

The rearrangement links TRBV4-2 to TRBJ2-5; 8 positions agree with TRBD1. Germline CDR1 LGHNA, CDR2 YNFKEQ. V shed 0 bases, J shed 0 bases, and the junction held 3 bases outside the gene matches. The CDR3 is 16 amino acids. CDR3 region: CASSQDWTGYQETQYF. In DNA, the CDR3 is TGTGCCAGCAGCCAAGACTGGACAGGGTACCAAGAGACCCAGTACTTC.

The chain couples TRBV5-6 to TRBJ2-1; 8 bases are a match to TRBD2. The germline V gene has CDR1 SGHDT and CDR2 YYEEEE. This CDR3 contains 15 residues. V lost 4 bases to trimming and J lost 0 bases; unmatched junction nucleotides: 3. This chain's CDR3 is CASSPGTSSYNEQFF. The CDR3 DNA reads as TGTGCCAGCAGCCCCGGGACTAGCTCCTACAATGAGCAGTTCTTC.

This sequence joins TRBV24-1 and TRBJ1-2; D ambiguous. Germline V gives CDR1 KGHDR, CDR2 SFDVKD. V was shortened by 4 bases and J by 9 bases, with 11 bases between the two germline ends. This CDR3 region has 12 residues. The CDR3, as DNA: TGTGCCACCAGTGAGGACGGGGAGAGCTACACCTTC. It yields the protein CATSEDGESYTF.

This chain uses TRBV27 with TRBJ1-5, with 9 bases lining up with TRBD1. CDR1 and CDR2 from the germline V gene are MNHEY and SMNVEV (reference sequence). The CDR3 contains 16 residues. Trimming cost V 6 bases and J 3 bases; bases outside gene matches: 9. The CDR3 DNA reads TGTGCCAGCAGCGACCCGGGACAGGGAGACAATCAGCCCCAGCATTTT. Protein product: CASSDPGQGDNQPQHF.

The chain recombines TRBV11-2 with TRBJ1-3, with D unresolved. The length of the CDR3 is 12 residues. V shed 5 bases and J shed 7 bases, with 9 bases lying between them. The V gene's germline CDR1 is SGHAT and CDR2 FQNNGV. The CDR3 bases are TGTGCCAGCAGCCCCCCAGTGAACACCATATATTTT. It encodes CASSPPVNTIYF.

This chain joins TRBV18 and TRBJ2-5; D uncertain. This CDR3 has 13 amino acids. Looked up from germline, CDR1 is KGHSH and CDR2 is LQKENI. Trimming left V 0 bases short and J 5 bases short, with 7 bases between. CDR3 sequence: CASSPPYGETQYF. The CDR3 nucleotides read TGTGCCAGCTCACCACCATATGGGGAGACCCAGTACTTC.

The chain joins TRBV3-1 (or the pseudogene TRBV3-2) to TRBJ1-6; 7 bases are shared with TRBD1. Germline CDR1 and CDR2: LGHDT and YNNKEL (reference sequence). The CDR3 covers 14 residues. V gave up 4 bases and J gave up 8 bases; unmatched junction bases: 5. In DNA form, the CDR3 reads TGTGCCAGCAGCCCGCCGGGACAGTATTCACCCCTCCACTTT. Protein product: CASSPPGQYSPLHF.

The chain combines TRBV7-2 with TRBJ2-3, with D unclear. Trimming stripped 0 bases from V and 4 bases from J, with 8 bases between. The V gene's germline CDR1 is SGHTA and CDR2 FQGNSA. The CDR3 runs 14 residues. CDR3 sequence: CASSLAGRPDTQYF. The DNA for the CDR3 is TGTGCCAGCAGCTTAGCCGGACGCCCAGATACGCAGTATTTT.

The chain has TRBV3-1 (or the pseudogene TRBV3-2) and TRBJ2-1; TRBD2 matches at 8 bases. This CDR3 is built from 17 residues. Germline V CDR1 and CDR2: LGHDT, YNNKEL (reference sequence). V trimming: 1 base; J trimming: 5 bases; junction bases outside the gene matches: 10. In nucleotides, the CDR3 is TGTGCCAGCAGCCAAGTGTCCTCCGGGACTAGGAACAATGAGCAGTTCTTC. Translating it yields CASSQVSSGTRNNEQFF.

The V and J genes are TRBV4-1 and TRBJ2-7; no firm D call. The CDR3 consists of 14 residues. Trimming removed 0 bases at V and 6 bases at J, with 12 bases between. Germline-derived CDR1 and CDR2 are MGHRA and YSYEKL. CDR3 amino acids: CASSQDYFPGEQYF. The CDR3 DNA reads TGCGCCAGCAGCCAAGACTACTTCCCCGGCGAGCAGTACTTC.

The chain couples TRBV11-2 to TRBJ2-1; D is possibly TRBD1 (6 bases). Between the trimmed V and J ends, which lost 4 bases and 7 bases, there was a span of 11 bases. CDR1 and CDR2 from the germline V gene are SGHAT and FQNNGV. This CDR3 is 13 amino acids long. The CDR3 loop is CASSSTGLNEQFF. In DNA form, the CDR3 reads TGTGCCAGCAGCTCGACAGGTTTGAATGAGCAGTTCTTC. The full variable domain, rest sourced from reference TRBV11-2 and TRBJ2-1, is EAGVAQSPRYKIIEKRQSVAFWCNPISGHATLYWYQQILGQGPKLLIQFQNNGVVDDSQLPKDRFSAERLKGVDSTLKIQPAKLEDSAVYLCASSSTGLNEQFFGPGTRLTVL.

V is TRBV30 and J is TRBJ2-1, with TRBD2 matching over 8 bases. CDR1 is GTSNPN and CDR2 is SVGIG in the germline V gene (reference sequence). The CDR3 is 14 amino acids. Trimming took 7 bases from V and 9 from J; bases not matched to a gene: 14. DNA for the CDR3: TGTGCCTCCCCCAAGGGAGCGGGGGAGCGTGAGCAGTTCTTC. This sequence encodes CASPKGAGEREQFF.

The J gene is TRBJ1-3, the V gene TRBV10-3; D is ambiguous. Germline lookup yields CDR1 ENHRY and CDR2 SYGVKD. V lost 6 bases and J 0 bases, leaving 6 bases between the germline ends. There are 13 residues in the CDR3. CDR3 nucleotide sequence: TGTGCCATCAGGACCGACTCTGGAAACACCATATATTTT. Protein product: CAIRTDSGNTIYF.

This clone is a singleton in its sample. The chain uses TRBV5-1 and TRBJ2-2; D is undetermined. Germline CDR1 and CDR2: SGHRS and YFSETQ. V was trimmed by 5 bases and J by 0 bases, leaving 8 bases between them. The CDR3 has 14 residues. CDR3 amino acids: CASRSDANTGELFF. DNA of the CDR3: TGCGCCAGCAGGTCAGACGCGAACACCGGGGAGCTGTTTTTT.

The chain carries TRBV6-1 and TRBJ1-1, with a weak D call TRBD1 (6 bases). This CDR3 region has 13 residues. V was clipped by 0 bases and J by 7 bases, with 9 bases between them. In germline, CDR1 is MNHNS, CDR2 SASEGT. In DNA form, the CDR3 reads TGTGCCAGCAGTGAAGCGCACAGGGTTGAAGCTTTCTTT. Its translation: CASSEAHRVEAFF.

This clone has only a few counts. J is TRBJ2-7 and V is TRBV6-5, with 7 bases lining up with TRBD1. The germline gives CDR1 MNHEY, CDR2 SVGAGI. V lost 5 bases to trimming and J lost 4 bases; unmatched junction nucleotides: 5. There are 13 residues in the CDR3. CDR3 residues: CASSQRQGYEQYF. Here the CDR3 DNA reads TGTGCCAGCAGTCAACGACAGGGTTACGAGCAGTACTTC.

This clone turned up a few times. V gene TRBV3-1 (or the pseudogene TRBV3-2) combines with J gene TRBJ1-5, with D unclear. Trimming cost V 0 bases and J 7 bases, with 4 bases left between them. The CDR3 totals 12 residues. Germline V gives CDR1 LGHDT, CDR2 YNNKEL (reference sequence). In nucleotides, the CDR3 is TGTGCCAGCAGCCAAGATCGGCAGCCCCAGCATTTT. Protein product: CASSQDRQPQHF.

The V gene is TRBV6-2 or TRBV6-3, the J gene TRBJ1-3; TRBD1 matches at 8 bases. The CDR3 is 15 residues long. CDR1 MNHEY and CDR2 SVGEGT come from the germline V gene. J lost 0 bases, V lost 6 bases, and 4 bases had no gene match. CDR3 in DNA: TGTGCCAGCAGCCGGGACAGGAACTCTGGAAACACCATATATTTT. Translation gives CASSRDRNSGNTIYF.